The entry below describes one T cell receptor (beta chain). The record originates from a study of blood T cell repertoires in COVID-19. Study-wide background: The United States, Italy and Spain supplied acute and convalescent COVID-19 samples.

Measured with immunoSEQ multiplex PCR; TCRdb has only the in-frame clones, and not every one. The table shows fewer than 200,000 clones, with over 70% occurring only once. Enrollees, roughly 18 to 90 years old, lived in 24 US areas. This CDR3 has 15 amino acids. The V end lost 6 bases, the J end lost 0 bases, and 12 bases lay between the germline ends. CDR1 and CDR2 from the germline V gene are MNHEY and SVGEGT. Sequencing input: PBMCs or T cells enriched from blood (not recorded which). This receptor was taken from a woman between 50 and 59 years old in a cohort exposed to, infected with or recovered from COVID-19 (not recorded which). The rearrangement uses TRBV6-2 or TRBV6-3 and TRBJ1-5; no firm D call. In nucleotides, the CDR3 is TGTGCCAGCAGCTTCAGTGTTTTTAGCAATCAGCCCCAGCATTTT. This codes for CASSFSVFSNQPQHF.